These 20 T cell receptor beta chains were sequenced from one sample in a study of T cell responses to AZD1222 COVID-19 vaccine. Method: immunoSEQ multiplex PCR; TCRdb's copy keeps in-frame clones and lacks some. Here the sample spans about 210,000 clones, approximately 92% being singletons. Specimen: peripheral blood, collected on day 0 of AZD1222 vaccination. The receptors come from an adult in good health.

This chain joins TRBV19 and TRBJ2-4, with D hard to call. The CDR3 spans 17 residues. Trimming removed 5 bases from V and 0 bases from J, with 17 bases in between. Germline assignment: CDR1 LNHDA and CDR2 SQIVND (reference sequence). In DNA form, the CDR3 reads TGTGCCAGTAGTTCACAGCTTATTGGGATAGCCAAAAACATTCAGTACTTC. Its translation: CASSSQLIGIAKNIQYF.

This clone has only a few counts. The V and J genes are TRBV27 and TRBJ1-2; 9 bases match TRBD1. The CDR3 totals 15 residues. Germline values: CDR1 MNHEY, CDR2 SMNVEV (reference sequence). V shed 7 bases and J 4 bases; nucleotides not matched to a gene: 10. DNA of the CDR3: TGTGCCAGCAAATGGTCGGGACAGGGCCTCTATGGCTACACCTTC. This gives the protein CASKWSGQGLYGYTF.

The chain uses TRBV3-1 (or the pseudogene TRBV3-2) and TRBJ2-7; the D call may be TRBD1 or TRBD2 (5 bases each). The germline gives CDR1 LGHDT, CDR2 YNNKEL (reference sequence). This CDR3 has 15 amino acids. Trimming took off 4 bases at V and 1 base at J, with 14 bases between the two ends. The DNA of the CDR3 is TGTGCCAGCAGCCGAAACCGGGACGGATCCTACGAGCAGTACTTC. The encoded protein is CASSRNRDGSYEQYF.

The gene calls are TRBV5-4 and TRBJ2-2; TRBD1 agrees at 7 bases. CDR1 is SGHNT and CDR2 is YYREEE in the germline V gene (reference sequence). V lost 0 bases and J lost 3; bases outside the gene matches: 8. The CDR3 extends over 17 amino acids. The CDR3 region has the DNA TGTGCCAGCAGCTTGGCCCAACAGGGGATTGACACCGGGGAGCTGTTTTTT. It encodes CASSLAQQGIDTGELFF.

This chain uses TRBV6-5 with TRBJ1-2; D gene ambiguous. Germline V gene data show CDR1 as MNHEY and CDR2 as SVGAGI. The CDR3 is 13 residues long. The V and J ends lost 6 bases and 2 bases respectively, with 10 bases between them. The DNA for the CDR3 is TGTGCCAGCAGCCTCGACGGAAACTATGGCTACACCTTC. It encodes CASSLDGNYGYTF.

The chain joins TRBV12-3 or TRBV12-4 to TRBJ1-4; D gene uncertain. This CDR3 has 13 residues. With 0 bases removed from V and 10 bases from J, the gap between germline ends came to 9 bases. CDR3 nucleotides: TGTGCCAGCAGTTTAGCCCGGACTGGAAAACTGTTTTTT. Translation: CASSLARTGKLFF.

The chain is built from TRBV5-5 and TRBJ2-6; D not resolved. Germline loops: CDR1 SGHKS, CDR2 YYEKEE (reference sequence). V gave up 6 bases and J gave up 2 bases, with 9 bases separating them. This CDR3 has 14 amino acids. The CDR3 coding sequence is TGTGCCAGCATCTCGGGTGCTGGGGCCAACGTCCTGACTTTC. As protein: CASISGAGANVLTF.

J is TRBJ2-7 and V is TRBV6-5; TRBD1 aligns across 9 bases. CDR3 length equals 12 residues. V lost 10 bases, J lost 3 bases, and 4 bases stayed unmatched. Germline lookup yields CDR1 MNHEY and CDR2 SVGAGI. Written as DNA, the CDR3 is TGTGCCACCGGGACAGGGAACTACGAGCAGTACTTC. Protein product: CATGTGNYEQYF.

V usage is TRBV7-9 and J usage is TRBJ2-2, with D perhaps given as TRBD1 or TRBD2 (5 bases each). The CDR3 spans 13 residues. Germline V CDR1 and CDR2: SEHNR, FQNEAQ (reference sequence). V was clipped by 10 bases and J by 4 bases, with 13 bases between them. The CDR3 coding sequence is TGTGCCAACGGCTCAGGGAGCACCGGGGAGCTGTTTTTT. Its protein product is CANGSGSTGELFF.

This chain uses TRBV4-1 with TRBJ2-7; D possibly corresponds to TRBD1 (7 bases). The germline CDR1 and CDR2 sequences are MGHRA and YSYEKL. Trimming removed 1 base from V and 0 bases from J, with 13 bases in between. The CDR3 runs to 16 residues. The CDR3 sequence is CASSQGGTVSSYEQYF. CDR3 bases: TGCGCCAGCAGCCAAGGCGGGACAGTGAGCTCCTACGAGCAGTACTTC.

The chain links TRBV7-8 to TRBJ2-2; 7 bases match TRBD1. With 5 bases clipped from V and 4 bases from J, the junction kept 13 bases outside the gene matches. Germline CDR1 and CDR2: SGHVS and FQNEAQ. This CDR3 region has 17 residues. The CDR3 sequence is CASSPDLDRAGTGELFF. Written as DNA, the CDR3 is TGTGCCAGCAGCCCCGACCTCGACAGGGCTGGCACCGGGGAGCTGTTTTTT.

The chain joins TRBV28 to TRBJ1-1; TRBD1 matches 11 bases. Germline CDR1 and CDR2: MDHEN and SYDVKM. The CDR3 sequence is 15 residues long. V shed 3 bases, J shed 1 base, and the junction held 1 base outside the gene matches. In nucleotides, the CDR3 is TGTGCCAGCAGTTTGGGGACAGGGGGGAACACTGAAGCTTTCTTT. Protein sequence: CASSLGTGGNTEAFF.

The chain joins TRBV3-1 (or the pseudogene TRBV3-2) to TRBJ2-2, with D unresolved. With 4 bases removed from V and 2 bases from J, the gap between germline ends came to 20 bases. The CDR3 extends over 18 amino acids. Germline CDR1 is LGHDT and CDR2 is YNNKEL (reference sequence). This chain's CDR3 is CASSPPGGLIANTGELFF. As DNA, the CDR3 is TGTGCCAGCAGCCCGCCCGGTGGCCTGATAGCCAACACCGGGGAGCTGTTTTTT.

The chain links TRBV3-1 (or the pseudogene TRBV3-2) to TRBJ2-7; D uncertain. V was trimmed by 1 base and J by 0 bases, leaving 13 bases between them. The CDR3 extends over 16 amino acids. Germline assignment: CDR1 LGHDT and CDR2 YNNKEL (reference sequence). DNA of the CDR3: TGTGCCAGCAGCCAAGTTCTCGGACGTCCCTCCTACGAGCAGTACTTC. Its protein is CASSQVLGRPSYEQYF.

The genes are TRBV2 and TRBJ1-4, with 9 bases fitting TRBD1. Trimming at V came to 10 bases and at J to 8 bases, leaving 14 bases not matched to a gene. The germline V gene encodes CDR1 SNHLY and CDR2 FYNNEI. The CDR3 totals 15 residues. The CDR3 nucleotides are TGTGCCACCCTCGCTCTCGAGACAGGGGGAGAAAAACTGTTTTTT. This translates into CATLALETGGEKLFF.

The chain carries TRBV7-9 and TRBJ1-2, with 9 bases identical to TRBD1. The CDR3 is 16 amino acids. Germline loops: CDR1 SEHNR, CDR2 FQNEAQ (reference sequence). V shed 0 bases, J shed 7 bases, and the junction held 9 bases outside the gene matches. CDR3 sequence reads: CASSLAWDRAVGGYTF. The DNA for the CDR3 is TGTGCCAGCAGCTTAGCCTGGGACAGGGCTGTGGGTGGCTACACCTTC.

This sequence joins TRBV5-1 and TRBJ1-1; D may be TRBD1 (6 bases). Trimming stripped 4 bases from V and 6 bases from J, with 13 bases between. CDR3 length: 13 amino acids. Germline lookup yields CDR1 SGHRS and CDR2 YFSETQ. CDR3 amino acids: CASSRGAGAEAFF. The CDR3, as DNA: TGCGCCAGCAGCAGAGGGGCAGGGGCTGAAGCTTTCTTT.

This clone has a single count. The CDR3 region has the DNA TGTGCCACTACGGGAACCCCGCTAGCGTCCTCCTACGAGCAGTACTTC. Amino acid sequence: CATTGTPLASSYEQYF. V usage is TRBV18 and J usage is TRBJ2-7; possible D gene TRBD2, 6 bases. This CDR3 has 16 residues. Trimming shortened V by 10 bases and J by 0 bases, and 22 bases separated the two germline ends. Germline CDR1 and CDR2: KGHSH and LQKENI.

V usage is TRBV20-1 and J usage is TRBJ1-1; D is undetermined. Germline CDR1 DFQATT, CDR2 SNEGSKA (reference sequence). CDR3 length: 13 residues. V was clipped by 3 bases and J by 1 base, with 9 bases between them. The CDR3 loop is CSASRARNTEAFF. CDR3 in DNA: TGCAGTGCTAGTAGAGCAAGGAACACTGAAGCTTTCTTT.

The rearrangement joins TRBV27 to TRBJ2-1; 13 positions match TRBD2. J gave up 7 bases and V 6 bases, and 6 bases lay outside the gene matches. CDR1 and CDR2 (germline): MNHEY, SMNVEV (reference sequence). This CDR3 is built from 15 residues. The CDR3 nucleotides read TGTGCCAGCAGCTCACTAGCGGGGGGGCCGAATGAGCAGTTCTTC. The encoded protein is CASSSLAGGPNEQFF.